Listed below are T cell receptor beta chains from one sample, sequenced in a study of neurological immune-mediated disorders. TCRdb passed the 5' RACE reads through MiXCR, listing each CDR3 protein once. The sample lists fewer than 90,000 distinct CDR3 sequences, 4% to 6% occurring once. Specimen: PBMCs. The receptor source for this set is a man younger than 30 with multiple sclerosis. CDR3s include the opening cysteine and the closing phenylalanine or tryptophan. D genes are given only for firm matches. Some rows have no size entry. The others give once, few or many, or a class for an expanded clone.

D	J	size	V	CDR3	DNA
-	TRBJ2-3	many	TRBV7-8	CASSPPLIDTQYF	TGTGCCAGCAGCCCCCCCCTGATCGATACGCAGTATTTT
-	TRBJ1-1	many	TRBV5-1	CASSLVRGSGDTEAFF	TGCGCCAGCAGCTTGGTTCGGGGATCTGGGGACACTGAAGCTTTCTTT
-	TRBJ1-5	many	TRBV6-2/TRBV6-3	CASSYHAAGRVSNQPQHF	TGTGCCAGCAGTTACCACGCGGCAGGTCGGGTTAGCAATCAGCCCCAGCATTTT
-	TRBJ2-1	many	TRBV7-2	CASSSGPSSYNEQFF	TGTGCCAGCAGCTCCGGGCCTAGCTCCTACAATGAGCAGTTCTTC
-	TRBJ2-7	many	TRBV12-3/TRBV12-4	CASSPRAGAYEQYF	TGTGCCAGCAGTCCCCGGGCAGGGGCCTACGAGCAGTACTTC
TRBD1	TRBJ1-2	many	TRBV5-1	CASSATGSANYGYTF	TGCGCCAGCAGCGCGACAGGGTCCGCTAACTATGGCTACACCTTC
-	TRBJ2-5	many	TRBV24-1	CATSESEAQETQYF	TGTGCCACCAGTGAGTCTGAGGCTCAAGAGACCCAGTACTTC
-	TRBJ2-6	many	TRBV14	CASSPRAAGANVLTF	TGTGCCAGCAGCCCCAGGGCGGCTGGGGCCAACGTCCTGACTTTC
-	TRBJ2-7	many	TRBV20-1	CSATRAQRFYEQYF	TGCAGTGCGACCCGGGCTCAACGGTTCTACGAGCAGTACTTC
TRBD2	TRBJ2-1	many	TRBV7-9	CASSLYTGRTYNEQFF	TGTGCCAGCAGCTTGTATACCGGGAGGACCTACAATGAGCAGTTCTTC
-	TRBJ2-7	-	TRBV7-2	CASSPGLSPYEQYF	TGTGCCAGCAGCCCCGGACTAAGTCCCTACGAGCAGTACTTC
-	TRBJ1-1	many	TRBV12-3/TRBV12-4	CASTRGRVGDTEAFF	TGTGCCAGCACCCGCGGGAGGGTAGGGGACACTGAAGCTTTCTTT
TRBD2	TRBJ2-7	many	TRBV7-9	CASSLRASGSYEQYF	TGTGCCAGCAGCCTTCGCGCTAGCGGGAGTTACGAGCAGTACTTC
-	TRBJ1-5	many	TRBV24-1	CATSDLQGNQPQHF	TGTGCCACCAGTGATTTGCAGGGCAATCAGCCCCAGCATTTT
TRBD2	TRBJ2-3	-	TRBV20-1	CSVPRGSVNTQYF	TGCAGTGTGCCGCGCGGGAGTGTAAATACGCAGTATTTT
TRBD1	TRBJ1-6	many	TRBV5-1	CASSLETGANSPLHF	TGCGCCAGCAGCTTGGAAACAGGGGCGAATTCACCCCTCCACTTT
-	TRBJ2-7	many	TRBV5-1	CASSLGPLSGDIYYEQYF	TGCGCCAGCAGCTTGGGGCCCCTTTCGGGGGATATCTACTACGAGCAGTACTTC
TRBD2	TRBJ2-7	many	TRBV5-1	CASSLGGGLYEQYF	TGCGCCAGCAGCTTGGGCGGGGGACTCTACGAGCAGTACTTC
TRBD2	TRBJ2-2	many	TRBV20-1	CSAPSGRGITGELFF	TGCAGTGCGCCTAGCGGGAGGGGTATCACCGGGGAGCTGTTTTTT
-	TRBJ2-5	many	TRBV6-4	CASSDSYRNGTQYF	TGTGCCAGCAGTGACTCCTACAGGAATGGGACCCAGTACTTC
-	TRBJ1-5	many	TRBV9	CASSGQGGNQPQHF	TGTGCCAGCAGCGGCCAGGGCGGCAATCAGCCCCAGCATTTT
TRBD2	TRBJ2-4	many	TRBV6-5	CASSRGTRGIQYF	TGTGCCAGCAGTAGAGGGACTAGGGGCATTCAGTACTTC
-	TRBJ2-1	many	TRBV20-1	CSASKGTSYNEQFF	TGCAGTGCTAGTAAGGGAACCTCCTACAATGAGCAGTTCTTC
TRBD1	TRBJ2-3	many	TRBV5-1	CASTGTGRTDTQYF	TGCGCCAGCACCGGGACAGGGCGAACAGATACGCAGTATTTT
-	TRBJ2-7	many	TRBV7-3	CASSSSAGLSEQYF	TGTGCCAGCAGCTCCTCAGCCGGCCTAAGCGAGCAGTACTTC
TRBD1	TRBJ1-5	few	TRBV6-6	CASSYSGQGGDRAQNF	TGTGCCAGCAGTTACTCGGGACAGGGAGGAGATCGAGCCCAGAATTTT
TRBD2	TRBJ2-1	many	TRBV5-1	CATSGGGVYNEQFF	TGCGCCACCTCTGGCGGGGGGGTGTACAATGAGCAGTTCTTC
-	TRBJ2-2	many	TRBV5-1	CATRDTGPGELFF	TGCGCCACCCGGGACACAGGACCCGGGGAGCTGTTTTTT
-	TRBJ2-1	many	TRBV7-6	CASSLLLSEQFF	TGTGCCAGCAGCTTACTCTTGAGTGAGCAGTTCTTC
-	TRBJ2-7	many	TRBV12-3/TRBV12-4	CASSLWSYEQYF	TGTGCCAGCAGCCTCTGGAGTTACGAGCAGTACTTC
-	TRBJ2-1	many	TRBV10-3	CAISESDSGDYNEQFF	TGTGCCATCAGTGAGTCTGATAGCGGAGACTACAATGAGCAGTTCTTC